A selection of T cell receptor beta chains follows, all from one sample in a study of T cell responses to AZD1222 COVID-19 vaccine. This table comes from immunoSEQ multiplex PCR, and its TCRdb copy is limited to in-frame clones, with some not included. The sample includes under 150,000 clones, more than 85% of them seen just once. The sample in question was peripheral blood, obtained on day 0 of AZD1222 vaccination. Every receptor here comes from an adult in good health. The CDR3 runs from the conserved cysteine through the conserved F or W. Fields, in order: V gene, clone size, J gene, D gene, CDR3 DNA, CDR3 protein. D genes are given only for firm matches. Size is omitted from some rows. Given values are once, few, many or a class for expanded clones.

V: TRBV11-1; size: .; J: TRBJ2-1; D: .; DNA: TGTGCCAGCAGCTTGGGGGGCCGCTCCTACAATGAGCAGTTCTTC; CDR3: CASSLGGRSYNEQFF
V: TRBV6-5; size: .; J: TRBJ2-7; D: TRBD1; DNA: TGTGCCAGCAGTTTGACAGGGGGCCACGAGCAGTACTTC; CDR3: CASSLTGGHEQYF
V: TRBV6-6; size: .; J: TRBJ1-2; D: .; DNA: TGTGCCAGCAGTTACTTGGACATAAAACGAGGCTACACCTTC; CDR3: CASSYLDIKRGYTF
V: TRBV10-3; size: few; J: TRBJ2-3; D: .; DNA: TGTGCCATCAGAACGGGAGATACGGATACGCAGTATTTT; CDR3: CAIRTGDTDTQYF
V: TRBV11-3; size: .; J: TRBJ2-1; D: .; DNA: TGTGCCAGCAGCTTAAGGAAAGATGAGCAGTTCTTC; CDR3: CASSLRKDEQFF
V: TRBV27; size: few; J: TRBJ1-5; D: .; DNA: TGTGCCAGCAGTTGGGGAGGGGGAGGTAGTCAGCCCCAGCATTTT; CDR3: CASSWGGGGSQPQHF
V: TRBV7-6; size: .; J: TRBJ2-7; D: TRBD2; DNA: TGTGCCAGCAGCTTAGCGTTGGGGACTAGCACCCACGAGCAGTACTTC; CDR3: CASSLALGTSTHEQYF
V: TRBV19; size: .; J: TRBJ2-2; D: .; DNA: TGTGCCAGTAGTATCCGGGGCACCGGGGAGCTGTTTTTT; CDR3: CASSIRGTGELFF
V: TRBV4-3; size: .; J: TRBJ2-1; D: TRBD2; DNA: TGCGCCAGCAGCCCGGGACTAGCGGGAAATCGGGGCGATGAGCAGTTCTTC; CDR3: CASSPGLAGNRGDEQFF
V: TRBV18; size: .; J: TRBJ1-6; D: TRBD1; DNA: TGTGCCAGCTCACCCGCAACAGGGGGTTCTCGGTCACCCCTCCACTTT; CDR3: CASSPATGGSRSPLHF
V: TRBV7-2; size: .; J: TRBJ2-7; D: TRBD2; DNA: TGTGCCAGCAGCTTTACTAGCGGGACCGAGCAGTACTTC; CDR3: CASSFTSGTEQYF
V: TRBV5-4; size: .; J: TRBJ1-1; D: .; DNA: TGTGCCAGCAGCTTGCCGGCGGAAAACACTGAAGCTTTCTTT; CDR3: CASSLPAENTEAFF
V: TRBV23-1; size: .; J: TRBJ1-4; D: TRBD1; DNA: TGCGCCAGCAGTCAAAAGGGGACAGGGGTGAACGGGGTCGGCGATTCAACTAATGAAAAACTGTTTTTT; CDR3: CASSQKGTGVNGVGDSTNEKLFF
V: TRBV19; size: .; J: TRBJ2-7; D: .; DNA: TGTGCCAGTAGCTATAACGGGGGCGAGCAGTACTTC; CDR3: CASSYNGGEQYF
V: TRBV4-1; size: .; J: TRBJ1-3; D: TRBD1; DNA: TGCGCCAGCAGCCAAGTCCAGGGGGGTTACTCTGGAAACACCATATATTTT; CDR3: CASSQVQGGYSGNTIYF
V: TRBV6-2/TRBV6-3; size: .; J: TRBJ2-3; D: .; DNA: TGTGCCAGCAGCCCGACTGCCGGGTGGACAGATACGCAGTATTTT; CDR3: CASSPTAGWTDTQYF
V: TRBV7-9; size: .; J: TRBJ2-7; D: TRBD2; DNA: TGTGCCAGCAGCTTAGGCGAGCGGGAGGGCCCGTCCTACGAGCAGTACTTC; CDR3: CASSLGEREGPSYEQYF
V: TRBV21-1; size: .; J: TRBJ2-7; D: .; DNA: TGTGCCAGCAGCAATCCTACTAGCGGGAGGGCCTACGAGCAGTACTTC; CDR3: CASSNPTSGRAYEQYF
V: TRBV7-9; size: .; J: TRBJ2-5; D: .; DNA: TGTGCCAGCAGCTTATCCGACCTGACAGGACAAGAGACCCAGTACTTC; CDR3: CASSLSDLTGQETQYF
V: TRBV2; size: .; J: TRBJ2-4; D: .; DNA: TGTGCCAGTAGGGACGAAGCGAACATTCAGTACTTC; CDR3: CASRDEANIQYF
V: TRBV10-3; size: .; J: TRBJ2-2; D: .; DNA: TGTGCCATCGCCAACACCGGGGAGCTGTTTTTT; CDR3: CAIANTGELFF
V: TRBV7-7; size: .; J: TRBJ2-7; D: .; DNA: TGTGCTAGCAGCTCATCTTTTTCAAACGAGCAGTACTTC; CDR3: CASSSSFSNEQYF
V: TRBV11-3; size: .; J: TRBJ2-5; D: .; DNA: TGTGCCAGCAGCTTTCGATTGGGAGAGACCCAGTACTTC; CDR3: CASSFRLGETQYF
V: TRBV11-2; size: once; J: TRBJ1-2; D: TRBD1; DNA: TGTGCCAGCAGCTCAGTCCGGGACAGGGGATCCCTAGCTAACTATGGCTACACCTTC; CDR3: CASSSVRDRGSLANYGYTF
V: TRBV20-1; size: once; J: TRBJ1-1; D: TRBD1; DNA: TGCAGTGGGCAGATACAGGGGCGAGCTTTCTTT; CDR3: CSGQIQGRAFF
V: TRBV5-4; size: .; J: TRBJ2-5; D: .; DNA: TGTGCCAGCAGCCCCCTTAGGGGGGCGGGAGAGACCCAGTACTTC; CDR3: CASSPLRGAGETQYF
V: TRBV7-3; size: .; J: TRBJ2-1; D: .; DNA: TGTGCCAGCAGCTTAGGGACCTCCTACAATGAGCAGTTCTTC; CDR3: CASSLGTSYNEQFF
V: TRBV7-2; size: .; J: TRBJ1-3; D: .; DNA: TGTGCCAGCAGCGATACCGGGACGGGCCTCTCTGGAAACACCATATATTTT; CDR3: CASSDTGTGLSGNTIYF
V: TRBV19; size: .; J: TRBJ1-3; D: .; DNA: TGTGCCAGTAGTACCCCCGGAAGGGTCGGCACCATATATTTT; CDR3: CASSTPGRVGTIYF
V: TRBV28; size: .; J: TRBJ1-3; D: .; DNA: TGTGCCAGCAGTTTAGATACTTTCTCTGGAAACACCATATATTTT; CDR3: CASSLDTFSGNTIYF
V: TRBV9; size: .; J: TRBJ2-5; D: TRBD1; DNA: TGTGCCAGCAGCGTAGGCCAGGGGGTAGGGGAGACCCAGTACTTC; CDR3: CASSVGQGVGETQYF
V: TRBV6-2/TRBV6-3; size: .; J: TRBJ1-5; D: .; DNA: TGTGCCAGCAGTTACTCGACCCACGGGTATAGCAATCAGCCCCAGCATTTT; CDR3: CASSYSTHGYSNQPQHF
V: TRBV6-5; size: .; J: TRBJ2-7; D: .; DNA: TGTGCCAGCAGTTATCAATCCGGGACAACACCCTACGAGCAGTACTTC; CDR3: CASSYQSGTTPYEQYF
V: TRBV5-6; size: .; J: TRBJ1-6; D: .; DNA: TGTGCCAGCAGCTTGCCTGGCCACTATAATTCACCCCTCCACTTT; CDR3: CASSLPGHYNSPLHF
V: TRBV4-1; size: .; J: TRBJ2-6; D: .; DNA: TGCGCCAGCAGCCTACAGGAGAGCTCTGGGGCCAACGTCCTGACTTTC; CDR3: CASSLQESSGANVLTF
V: TRBV7-2; size: .; J: TRBJ2-5; D: .; DNA: TGTGCCAGCAGCCCACATAATAGCCTTCTCGAGACCCAGTACTTC; CDR3: CASSPHNSLLETQYF
V: TRBV7-8; size: .; J: TRBJ2-4; D: TRBD2; DNA: TGTGCCAGCAGGAGGCTAGCGGGGGGGACCCTCAAAAACATTCAGTACTTC; CDR3: CASRRLAGGTLKNIQYF
V: TRBV20-1; size: .; J: TRBJ2-2; D: .; DNA: TGCAGTGCTAGTAGGGTATCCGGGGAGCTGTTTTTT; CDR3: CSASRVSGELFF
V: TRBV24-1; size: .; J: TRBJ1-5; D: .; DNA: TGTGCCACCAGCCCGGGGTTCAATCAGCCCCAGCATTTT; CDR3: CATSPGFNQPQHF
V: TRBV4-3; size: .; J: TRBJ1-1; D: .; DNA: TGCGCCAGCAGCCAAACCAGGGTCCTGAACACTGAAGCTTTCTTT; CDR3: CASSQTRVLNTEAFF
V: TRBV5-1; size: .; J: TRBJ1-1; D: .; DNA: TGCGCCAGCAGCTTGGGAGGGACGTCGAACACTGAAGCTTTCTTT; CDR3: CASSLGGTSNTEAFF
V: TRBV3-1/TRBV3-2; size: .; J: TRBJ1-6; D: .; DNA: TGTGCCAGGGACACCGACTATAATTCACCCCTCCACTTT; CDR3: CARDTDYNSPLHF
V: TRBV7-9; size: .; J: TRBJ1-1; D: .; DNA: TGTGCCAGCAGCTCCCTTTCCAGGGTAGGAGACACTGAAGCTTTCTTT; CDR3: CASSSLSRVGDTEAFF
V: TRBV7-2; size: .; J: TRBJ2-3; D: TRBD1; DNA: TGTGCCAGCAGAAATCGGGACAGGGGAACAGATACGCAGTATTTT; CDR3: CASRNRDRGTDTQYF
V: TRBV12-5; size: .; J: TRBJ1-1; D: .; DNA: TGTGCTAGTGCCCGGCCCGGGGCAGAACCTGAAGCTTTCTTT; CDR3: CASARPGAEPEAFF
V: TRBV7-2; size: .; J: TRBJ1-1; D: TRBD1; DNA: TGTGCCAGCAGCTTAGGGATGGACAGGCCGAACACTGAAGCTTTCTTT; CDR3: CASSLGMDRPNTEAFF
V: TRBV19; size: .; J: TRBJ2-7; D: TRBD2; DNA: TGTGCCAGTAGTGGGACTAGCGGGAAACCCTACGAGCAGTACTTC; CDR3: CASSGTSGKPYEQYF
V: TRBV27; size: .; J: TRBJ2-1; D: TRBD2; DNA: TGTGCCAGCAGGAGACTAGCGGGAGGGCCTAGCCATACTGAGCAGTTCTTC; CDR3: CASRRLAGGPSHTEQFF
V: TRBV18; size: once; J: TRBJ1-2; D: .; DNA: TGTGCCAGCTCACGGGGACCCGGGCCCTGGGAATACACCTTC; CDR3: CASSRGPGPWEYTF
V: TRBV29-1; size: few; J: TRBJ1-4; D: .; DNA: TGCAGCGTACGGGTTGCAGAAAAACTGTTTTTT; CDR3: CSVRVAEKLFF
V: TRBV9; size: .; J: TRBJ2-7; D: .; DNA: TGTGCCAGCAGCGCCTGGGACACCCCCTACGAGCAGTACTTC; CDR3: CASSAWDTPYEQYF
V: TRBV9; size: .; J: TRBJ2-5; D: TRBD2; DNA: TGTGCCAGCAGCGCCGGACTAGTGGGAGTCCAAGAGACCCAGTACTTC; CDR3: CASSAGLVGVQETQYF